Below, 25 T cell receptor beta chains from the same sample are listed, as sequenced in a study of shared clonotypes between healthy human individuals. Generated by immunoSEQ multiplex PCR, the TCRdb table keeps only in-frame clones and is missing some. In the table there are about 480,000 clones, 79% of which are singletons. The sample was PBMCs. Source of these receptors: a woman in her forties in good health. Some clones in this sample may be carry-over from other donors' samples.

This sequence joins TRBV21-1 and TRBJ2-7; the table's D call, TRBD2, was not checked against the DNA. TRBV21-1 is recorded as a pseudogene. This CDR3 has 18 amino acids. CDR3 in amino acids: CASSGPGLAGGFSYEQYF. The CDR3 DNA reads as TGTGCCAGCAGCGGACCTGGACTAGCGGGAGGTTTCTCCTACGAGCAGTACTTC.

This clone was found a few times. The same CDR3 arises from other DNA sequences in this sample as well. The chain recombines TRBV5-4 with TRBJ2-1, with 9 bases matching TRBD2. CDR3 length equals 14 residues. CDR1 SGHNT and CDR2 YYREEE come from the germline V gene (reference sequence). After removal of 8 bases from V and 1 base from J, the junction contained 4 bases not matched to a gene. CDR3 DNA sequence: TGTGCCAGTAGCGGGAGCGGGTCCTACAATGAGCAGTTCTTC. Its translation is CASSGSGSYNEQFF.

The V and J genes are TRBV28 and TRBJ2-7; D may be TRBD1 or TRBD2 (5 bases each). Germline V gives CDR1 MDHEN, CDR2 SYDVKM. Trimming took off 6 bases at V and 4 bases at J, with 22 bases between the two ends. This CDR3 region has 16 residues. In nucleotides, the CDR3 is TGTGCCAGCAGCCAAACGGGGCAGGGAGAAAGTTACGAGCAGTACTTC. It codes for CASSQTGQGESYEQYF.

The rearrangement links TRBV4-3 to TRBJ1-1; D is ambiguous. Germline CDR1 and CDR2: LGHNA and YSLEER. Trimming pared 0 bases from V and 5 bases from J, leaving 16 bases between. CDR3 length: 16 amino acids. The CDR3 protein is CASSQDVAQRLTEAFF. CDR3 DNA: TGCGCCAGCAGCCAAGATGTGGCCCAAAGGCTGACTGAAGCTTTCTTT.

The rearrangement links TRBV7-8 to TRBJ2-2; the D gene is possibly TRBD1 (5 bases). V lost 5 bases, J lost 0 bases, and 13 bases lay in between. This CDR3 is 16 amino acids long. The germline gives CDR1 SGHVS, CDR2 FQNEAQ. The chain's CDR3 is CASSANRRTNTGELFF. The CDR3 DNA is TGTGCCAGCAGCGCCAACAGGCGGACGAACACCGGGGAGCTGTTTTTT.

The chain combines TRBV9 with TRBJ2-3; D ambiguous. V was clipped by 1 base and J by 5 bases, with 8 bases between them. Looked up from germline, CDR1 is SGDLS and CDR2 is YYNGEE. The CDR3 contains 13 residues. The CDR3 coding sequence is TGTGCCAGCAGCGTAATGGGTCAAGATACGCAGTATTTT. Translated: CASSVMGQDTQYF.

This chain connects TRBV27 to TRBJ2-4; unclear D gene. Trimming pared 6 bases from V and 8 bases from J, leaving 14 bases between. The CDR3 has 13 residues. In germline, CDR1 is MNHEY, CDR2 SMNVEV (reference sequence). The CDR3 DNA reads TGTGCCAGCAGGCAGACTGGGTTAGACATTCAGTACTTC. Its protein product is CASRQTGLDIQYF.

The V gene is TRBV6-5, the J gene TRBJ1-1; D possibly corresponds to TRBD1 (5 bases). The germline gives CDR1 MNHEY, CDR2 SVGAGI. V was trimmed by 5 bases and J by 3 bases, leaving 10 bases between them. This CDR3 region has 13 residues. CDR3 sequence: CASSVEGHTEAFF. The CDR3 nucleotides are TGTGCCAGCAGTGTTGAGGGACACACTGAAGCTTTCTTT.

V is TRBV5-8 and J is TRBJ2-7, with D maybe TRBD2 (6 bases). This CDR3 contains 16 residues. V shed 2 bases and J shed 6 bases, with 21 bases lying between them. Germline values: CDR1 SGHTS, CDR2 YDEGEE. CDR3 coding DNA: TGTGCCAGCAGCTTTAGTCGTGTCGGGAGAAATAGCGAGCAGTACTTC. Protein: CASSFSRVGRNSEQYF.

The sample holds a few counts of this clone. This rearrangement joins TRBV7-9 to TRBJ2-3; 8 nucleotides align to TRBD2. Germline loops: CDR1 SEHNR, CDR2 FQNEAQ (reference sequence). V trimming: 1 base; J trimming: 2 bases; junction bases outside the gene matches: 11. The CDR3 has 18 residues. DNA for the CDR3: TGTGCCAGCAGCTTAGAGGCTTGGCTAGCGGGTGTCACAGATACGCAGTATTTT. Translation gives CASSLEAWLAGVTDTQYF.

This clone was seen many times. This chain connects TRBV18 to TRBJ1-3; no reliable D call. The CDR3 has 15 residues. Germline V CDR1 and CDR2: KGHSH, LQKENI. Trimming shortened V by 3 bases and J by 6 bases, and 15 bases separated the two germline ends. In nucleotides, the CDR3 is TGTGCCAGCTCACCGTCGCCACAGATAGAAAACACCATATATTTT. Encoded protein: CASSPSPQIENTIYF. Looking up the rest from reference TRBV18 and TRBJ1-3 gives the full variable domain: NAGVMQNPRHLVRRRGQEARLRCSPMKGHSHVYWYRQLPEEGLKFMVYLQKENIIDESGMPKERFSAEFPKEGPSILRIQQVVRGDSAAYFCASSPSPQIENTIYFGEGSWLTVV.

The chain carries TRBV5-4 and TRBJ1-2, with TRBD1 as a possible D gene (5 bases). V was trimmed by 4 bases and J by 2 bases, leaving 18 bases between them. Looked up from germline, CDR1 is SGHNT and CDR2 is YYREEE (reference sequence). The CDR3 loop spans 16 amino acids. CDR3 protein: CASSQESADRNYGYTF. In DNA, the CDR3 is TGTGCCAGCAGCCAAGAAAGCGCAGACAGAAACTATGGCTACACCTTC. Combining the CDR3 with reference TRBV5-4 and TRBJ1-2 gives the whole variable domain ETGVTQSPTHLIKTRGQQVTLRCSSQSGHNTVSWYQQALGQGPQFIFQYYREEENGRGNFPPRFSGLQFPNYSSELNVNALELDDSALYLCASSQESADRNYGYTFGSGTRLTVV.

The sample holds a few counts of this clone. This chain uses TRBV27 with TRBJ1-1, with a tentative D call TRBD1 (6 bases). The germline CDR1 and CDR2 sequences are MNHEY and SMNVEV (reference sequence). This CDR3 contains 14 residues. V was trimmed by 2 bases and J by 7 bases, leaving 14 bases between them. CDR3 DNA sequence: TGTGCCAGCAGTTTACAGGGGAAATATGGTGAAGCTTTCTTT. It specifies CASSLQGKYGEAFF.

The CDR3 DNA reads TGTGCCAGCTCCCCGACAGGGACCTACGAGCAGTACTTC. As protein: CASSPTGTYEQYF. The rearrangement joins TRBV18 to TRBJ2-7; 7 nucleotides align to TRBD1. With 6 bases clipped from V and 2 bases from J, the junction kept 4 bases outside the gene matches. The CDR3 covers 13 residues. From germline, CDR1 is KGHSH and CDR2 LQKENI.

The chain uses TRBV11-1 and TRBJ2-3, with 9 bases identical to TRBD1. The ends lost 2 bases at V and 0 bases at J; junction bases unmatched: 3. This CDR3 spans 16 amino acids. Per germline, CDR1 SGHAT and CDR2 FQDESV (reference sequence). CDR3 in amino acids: CASSLTGTGSTDTQYF. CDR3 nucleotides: TGTGCCAGCAGCTTAACCGGGACAGGGAGCACAGATACGCAGTATTTT. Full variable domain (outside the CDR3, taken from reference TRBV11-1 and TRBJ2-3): EAEVAQSPRYKITEKSQAVAFWCDPISGHATLYWYRQILGQGPELLVQFQDESVVDDSQLPKDRFSAERLKGVDSTLKIQPAELGDSAMYLCASSLTGTGSTDTQYFGPGTRLTVL.

DNA of the CDR3: TGCAGCATCGCCGGGGGAGCCCTGAATGAGCAGTTCTTC. Protein product: CSIAGGALNEQFF. The chain couples TRBV29-1 to TRBJ2-1; possible D gene TRBD2, 6 bases. Germline loops: CDR1 SQVTM, CDR2 ANQGSEA. V gave up 8 bases and J gave up 7 bases, with 18 bases separating them. The CDR3 runs 13 residues.

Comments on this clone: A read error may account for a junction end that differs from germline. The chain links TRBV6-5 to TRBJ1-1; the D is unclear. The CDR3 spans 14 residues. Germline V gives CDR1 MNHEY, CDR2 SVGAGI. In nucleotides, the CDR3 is TGTGCCGGCAGTTACTCAAATATGAACACTGAAGCTTTCTTT. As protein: CAGSYSNMNTEAFF.

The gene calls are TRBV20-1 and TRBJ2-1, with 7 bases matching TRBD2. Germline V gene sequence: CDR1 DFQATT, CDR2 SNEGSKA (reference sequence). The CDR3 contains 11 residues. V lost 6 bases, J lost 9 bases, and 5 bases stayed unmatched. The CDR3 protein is CSAHLAVEQFF. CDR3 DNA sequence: TGCAGTGCGCATCTAGCGGTTGAGCAGTTCTTC.

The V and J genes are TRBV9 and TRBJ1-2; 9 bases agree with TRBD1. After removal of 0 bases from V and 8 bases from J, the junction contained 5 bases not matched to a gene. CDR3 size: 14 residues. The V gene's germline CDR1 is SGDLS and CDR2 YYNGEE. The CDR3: CASSVDGTGIGYTF. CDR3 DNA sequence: TGTGCCAGCAGCGTAGATGGGACAGGGATCGGCTACACCTTC.

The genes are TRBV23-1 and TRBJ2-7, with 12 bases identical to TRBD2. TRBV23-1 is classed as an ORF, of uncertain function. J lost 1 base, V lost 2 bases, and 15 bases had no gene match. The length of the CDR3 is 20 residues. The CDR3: CASSQTCLPASGRGSYEQYF. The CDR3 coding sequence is TGCGCCAGCAGTCAAACGTGTTTGCCGGCTAGCGGGAGGGGTTCCTACGAGCAGTACTTC.

The CDR3 is CASSLKIAGGADTQYF. CDR3 DNA sequence: TGCGCCAGCAGCCTGAAAATAGCGGGAGGGGCAGATACGCAGTATTTT. The gene calls are TRBV5-1 and TRBJ2-3; TRBD2 aligns across 11 bases. The CDR3 has 16 residues. Germline assignment: CDR1 SGHRS and CDR2 YFSETQ. V was pared by 4 bases and J by 4 bases, with 8 bases of the junction left unmatched.

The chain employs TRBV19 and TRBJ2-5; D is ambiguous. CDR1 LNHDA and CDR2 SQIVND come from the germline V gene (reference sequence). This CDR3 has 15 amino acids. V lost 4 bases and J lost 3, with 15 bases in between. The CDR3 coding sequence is TGTGCCAGTAGTACGGCACGGAACAGTAAAGAGACCCAGTACTTC. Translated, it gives CASSTARNSKETQYF. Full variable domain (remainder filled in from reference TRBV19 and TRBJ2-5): DGGITQSPKYLFRKEGQNVTLSCEQNLNHDAMYWYRQDPGQGLRLIYYSQIVNDFQKGDIAEGYSVSREKKESFPLTVTSAQKNPTAFYLCASSTARNSKETQYFGPGTRLLVL.

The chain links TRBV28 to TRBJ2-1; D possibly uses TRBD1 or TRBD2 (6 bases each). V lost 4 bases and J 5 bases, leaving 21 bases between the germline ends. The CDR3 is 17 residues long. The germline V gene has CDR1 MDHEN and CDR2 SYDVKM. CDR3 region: CASSSLGGRGGDNEQFF. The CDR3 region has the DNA TGTGCCAGCAGTTCCCTAGGGGGGAGAGGGGGAGACAATGAGCAGTTCTTC.

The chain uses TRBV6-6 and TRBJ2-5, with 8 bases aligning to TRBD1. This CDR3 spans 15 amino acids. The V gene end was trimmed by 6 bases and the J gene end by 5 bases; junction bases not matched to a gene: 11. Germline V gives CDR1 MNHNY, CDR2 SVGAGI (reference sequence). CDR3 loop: CASRPGQGSGETQYF. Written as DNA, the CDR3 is TGTGCCAGCAGACCTGGACAGGGATCCGGGGAGACCCAGTACTTC.

CDR3 sequence reads: CASSLNSGVGTDTQYF. The CDR3 DNA is TGCGCCAGCAGCTTGAATTCGGGAGTGGGCACAGATACGCAGTATTTT. The chain links TRBV5-1 to TRBJ2-3; the D gene is possibly TRBD2 (6 bases). Trimming stripped 1 base from V and 1 base from J, with 13 bases between. The CDR3 sequence is 16 residues long. Germline assignment: CDR1 SGHRS and CDR2 YFSETQ.